The 7 T cell receptor beta chains listed next were all sequenced from one sample in a study of shared clonotypes between healthy human individuals. Sequenced by immunoSEQ multiplex PCR; TCRdb stores in-frame clones only, minus some. The sample has approximately 100,000 clones; 55% to 70% are singletons. The sequencing input was memory CD8+ T cells sorted from blood. Subset reported: CD45RO+ cells pooled with CCR7-negative TemRA cells. These receptors were collected from a woman in her twenties or thirties in good health.

This clone was counted many times. The CDR3 coding sequence is TGTGCCACCAGCAGTGGGGCGACTTGGGGATCTGGGGCCAACGTCCTGACTTTC. As protein: CATSSGATWGSGANVLTF. The V gene is TRBV15, the J gene TRBJ2-6; tentative D call: TRBD1 (5 bases). The CDR3 length is 18 residues. Trimming shortened V by 3 bases and J by 1 base, and 16 bases separated the two germline ends. Germline V gives CDR1 LNHNV, CDR2 YYDKDF (reference sequence).

This chain links TRBV5-1 with TRBJ2-7; a possible D gene is TRBD2 (5 bases). Between the trimmed V and J ends, which lost 0 bases and 4 bases, there was a span of 8 bases. There are 13 residues in the CDR3. CDR1 is SGHRS, CDR2 YFSETQ, per germline. This CDR3 is CASSLVSGYEQYF. The DNA of the CDR3 is TGCGCCAGCAGCTTGGTTTCGGGGTACGAGCAGTACTTC.

This sequence joins TRBV11-2 and TRBJ2-7; D call uncertain. In germline, CDR1 is SGHAT, CDR2 FQNNGV. The CDR3 consists of 11 residues. Trimming removed 5 bases at V and 3 bases at J, with 5 bases between. The CDR3 DNA sequence: TGTGCCAGCAGCCCTCGCTACGAGCAGTACTTC. It yields the protein CASSPRYEQYF.

The CDR3 reads CASMGLEWGANYGYTF. The DNA for the CDR3 is TGTGCCAGCATGGGACTCGAATGGGGGGCGAACTATGGCTACACCTTC. V is TRBV28 and J is TRBJ1-2; a weak D match, TRBD1 (6 bases). V lost 7 bases, J lost 2 bases, and 20 bases lay in between. Germline CDR1 is MDHEN and CDR2 is SYDVKM. The CDR3 covers 16 residues.

The V gene is TRBV5-6, the J gene TRBJ2-1; 7 bases fit TRBD1. With V trimmed by 4 bases and J by 0 bases, 7 bases remained unmatched. Germline V gene data show CDR1 as SGHDT and CDR2 as YYEEEE. This CDR3 comprises 16 residues. CDR3 loop: CASSPKTGFSYNEQFF. Written as DNA, the CDR3 is TGTGCCAGCAGCCCCAAGACAGGGTTCTCCTACAATGAGCAGTTCTTC.

Details on this clone: Other DNA sequences from this sample encode an identical CDR3 as well. The chain carries TRBV5-1 and TRBJ2-1; D possibly matches TRBD1 or TRBD2 (6 bases each). The CDR3 runs 15 residues. Germline assignment: CDR1 SGHRS and CDR2 YFSETQ. With 2 bases removed from V and 2 bases from J, the gap between germline ends came to 11 bases. CDR3 loop: CASSLGGSTYNEQFF. CDR3 DNA: TGCGCCAGCAGCTTAGGGGGGAGTACCTACAATGAGCAGTTCTTC.

This chain links TRBV29-1 with TRBJ2-1, with TRBD1 matching over 8 bases. J gave up 7 bases and V 2 bases, and 7 bases lay outside the gene matches. The CDR3 is 14 residues long. CDR1 is SQVTM, CDR2 ANQGSEA, per germline. The CDR3 nucleotides are TGCAGCGTTGAAACCAGGGGGCTTCGGAATGAGCAGTTCTTC. Its translation is CSVETRGLRNEQFF.